The clone carrying this T cell receptor beta chain was observed at least ten times. Its antigen remains unknown. The sample is drawn from a study of T cells in Graves' hyperthyroidism and ophthalmopathy. The CDR3 has 15 residues. The V end was cut by 0 bases, the J end by 9 bases, with 18 bases between. Germline CDR1 and CDR2: GTSNPN and SVGIG (reference sequence). Using RNA transcripts as the source, TCR beta CDR3 regions were amplified. HTBI primers were used for first-round RT-PCR of the TCR CDR3. TCRdb recomputed calls from the multiplex PCR reads with MiXCR, one row per CDR3 protein. Of some 500,000 distinct CDR3 sequences listed, roughly 16% were seen once; the top ten hold about 31%. General study points: Before onset, ophthalmopathy was predicted by the model a median around 6 months earlier. Most thyroid clonotypes expanded above 0.001 were also detected in blood.

The authors obtained PBMCs from 10 ml of fresh peripheral blood. The sequenced sample consisted of blood. This clonotype originated in a woman in her 30s with Graves' ophthalmopathy. J is TRBJ1-5 and V is TRBV30, with D maybe TRBD1 (5 bases). CDR3 amino acids: CAWSVRSGASMPQHF. As DNA, the CDR3 is TGTGCCTGGAGTGTACGTAGTGGGGCTAGTATGCCCCAGCATTTT.